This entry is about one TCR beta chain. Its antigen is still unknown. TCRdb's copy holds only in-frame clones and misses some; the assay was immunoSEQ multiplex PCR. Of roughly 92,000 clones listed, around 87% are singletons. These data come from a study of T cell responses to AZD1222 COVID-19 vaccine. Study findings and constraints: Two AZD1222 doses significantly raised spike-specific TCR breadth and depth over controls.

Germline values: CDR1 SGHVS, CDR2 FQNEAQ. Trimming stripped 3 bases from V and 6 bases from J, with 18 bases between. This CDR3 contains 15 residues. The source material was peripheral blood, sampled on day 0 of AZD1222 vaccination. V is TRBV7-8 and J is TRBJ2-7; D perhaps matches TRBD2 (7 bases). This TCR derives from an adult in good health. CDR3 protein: CASSFRGGALIEQYF. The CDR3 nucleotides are TGTGCCAGCAGCTTTAGGGGGGGGGCGCTTATCGAGCAGTACTTC.